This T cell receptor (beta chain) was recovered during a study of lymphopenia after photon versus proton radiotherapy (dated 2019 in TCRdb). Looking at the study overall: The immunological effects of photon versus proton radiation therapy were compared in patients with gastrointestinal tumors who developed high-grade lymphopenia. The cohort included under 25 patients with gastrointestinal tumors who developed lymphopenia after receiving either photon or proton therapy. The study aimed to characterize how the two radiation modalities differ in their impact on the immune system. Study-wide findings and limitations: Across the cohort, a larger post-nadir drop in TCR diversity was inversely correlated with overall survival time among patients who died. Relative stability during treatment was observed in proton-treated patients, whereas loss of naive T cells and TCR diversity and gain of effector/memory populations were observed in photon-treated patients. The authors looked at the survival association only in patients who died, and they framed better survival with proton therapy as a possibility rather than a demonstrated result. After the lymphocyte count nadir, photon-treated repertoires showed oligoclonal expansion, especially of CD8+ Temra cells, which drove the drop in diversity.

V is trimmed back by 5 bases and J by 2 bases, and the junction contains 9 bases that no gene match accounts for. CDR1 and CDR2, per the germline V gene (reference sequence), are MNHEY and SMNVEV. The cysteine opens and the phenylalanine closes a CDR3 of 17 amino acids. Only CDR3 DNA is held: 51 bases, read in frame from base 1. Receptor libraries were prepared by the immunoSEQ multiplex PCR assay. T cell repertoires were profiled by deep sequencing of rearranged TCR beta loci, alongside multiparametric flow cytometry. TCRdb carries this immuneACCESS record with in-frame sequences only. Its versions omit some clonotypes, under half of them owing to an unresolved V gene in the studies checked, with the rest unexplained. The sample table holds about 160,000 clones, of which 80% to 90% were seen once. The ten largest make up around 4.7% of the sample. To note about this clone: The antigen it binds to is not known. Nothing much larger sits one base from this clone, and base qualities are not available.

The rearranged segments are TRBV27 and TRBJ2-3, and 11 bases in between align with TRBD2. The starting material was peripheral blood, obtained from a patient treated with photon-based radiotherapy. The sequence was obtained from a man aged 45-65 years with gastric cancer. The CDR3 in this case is CASSPNRLAGPTDTQYF. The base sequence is TGTGCCAGCAGTCCCAACCGACTAGCGGGACCCACAGATACGCAGTATTTT.